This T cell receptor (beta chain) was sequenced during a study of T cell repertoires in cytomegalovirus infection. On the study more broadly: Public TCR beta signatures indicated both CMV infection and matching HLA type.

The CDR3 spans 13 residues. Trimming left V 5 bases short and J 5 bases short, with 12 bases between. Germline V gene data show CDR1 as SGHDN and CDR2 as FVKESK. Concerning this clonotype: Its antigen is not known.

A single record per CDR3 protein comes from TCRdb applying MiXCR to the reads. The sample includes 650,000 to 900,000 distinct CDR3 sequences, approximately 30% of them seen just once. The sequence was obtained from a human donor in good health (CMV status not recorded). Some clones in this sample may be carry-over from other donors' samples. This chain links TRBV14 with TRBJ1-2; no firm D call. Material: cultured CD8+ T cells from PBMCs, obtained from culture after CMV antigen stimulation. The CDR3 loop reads CASSIGRSYGYTF. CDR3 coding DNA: TGTGCCAGCAGCATCGGACGGTCGTATGGCTACACCTTC.